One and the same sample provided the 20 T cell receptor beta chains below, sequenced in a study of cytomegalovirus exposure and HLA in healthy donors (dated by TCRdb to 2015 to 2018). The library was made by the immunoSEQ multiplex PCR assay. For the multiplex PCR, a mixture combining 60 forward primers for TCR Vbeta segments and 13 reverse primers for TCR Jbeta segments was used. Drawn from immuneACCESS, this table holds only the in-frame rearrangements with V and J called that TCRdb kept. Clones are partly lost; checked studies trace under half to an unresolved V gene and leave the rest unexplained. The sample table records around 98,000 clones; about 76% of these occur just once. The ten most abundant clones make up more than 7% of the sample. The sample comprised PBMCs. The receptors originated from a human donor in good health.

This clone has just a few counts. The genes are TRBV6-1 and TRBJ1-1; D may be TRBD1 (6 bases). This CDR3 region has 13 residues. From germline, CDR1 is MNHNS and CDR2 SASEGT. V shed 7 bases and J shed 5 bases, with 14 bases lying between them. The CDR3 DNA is TGTGCCAGCAACCCGGGGGGGGCAACTGAAGCTTTCTTT. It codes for CASNPGGATEAFF.

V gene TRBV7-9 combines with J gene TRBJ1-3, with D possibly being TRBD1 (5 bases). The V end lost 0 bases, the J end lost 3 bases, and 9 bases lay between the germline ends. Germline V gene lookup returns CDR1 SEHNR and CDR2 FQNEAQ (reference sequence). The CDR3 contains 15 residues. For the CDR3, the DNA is TGTGCCAGCAGCTTAGCAGGGGTCTTTGGAAACACCATATATTTT. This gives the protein CASSLAGVFGNTIYF.

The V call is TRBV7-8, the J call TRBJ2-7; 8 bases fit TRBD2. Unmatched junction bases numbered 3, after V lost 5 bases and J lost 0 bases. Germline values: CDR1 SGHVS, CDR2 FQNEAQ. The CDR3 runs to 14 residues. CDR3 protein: CASSISGNSYEQYF. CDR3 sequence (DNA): TGTGCCAGCAGCATTAGCGGGAACTCCTACGAGCAGTACTTC.

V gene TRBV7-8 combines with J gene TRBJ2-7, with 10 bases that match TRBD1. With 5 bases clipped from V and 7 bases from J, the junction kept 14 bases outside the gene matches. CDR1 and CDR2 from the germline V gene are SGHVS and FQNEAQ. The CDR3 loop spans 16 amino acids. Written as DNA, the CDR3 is TGTGCCAGCAGCCTCTTTCCGGGACAGGGGAACGGTGAGCAGTACTTC. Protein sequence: CASSLFPGQGNGEQYF.

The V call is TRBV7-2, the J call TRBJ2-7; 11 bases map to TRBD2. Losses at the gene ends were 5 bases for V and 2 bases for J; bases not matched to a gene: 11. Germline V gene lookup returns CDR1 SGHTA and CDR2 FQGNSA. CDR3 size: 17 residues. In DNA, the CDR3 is TGTGCCAGCAGCCCGACTAGCGGGGTCCTTATTCCCTACGAGCAGTACTTC. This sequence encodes CASSPTSGVLIPYEQYF.

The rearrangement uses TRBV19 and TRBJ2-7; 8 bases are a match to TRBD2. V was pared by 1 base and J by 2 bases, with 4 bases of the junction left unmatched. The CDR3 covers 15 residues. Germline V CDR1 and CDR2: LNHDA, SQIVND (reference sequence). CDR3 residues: CASSIVGAGAYEQYF. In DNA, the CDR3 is TGTGCCAGTAGTATAGTGGGAGCGGGGGCCTACGAGCAGTACTTC.

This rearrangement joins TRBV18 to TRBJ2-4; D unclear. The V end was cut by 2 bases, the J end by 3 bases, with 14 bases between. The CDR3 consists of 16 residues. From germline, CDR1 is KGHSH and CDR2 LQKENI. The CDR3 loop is CASSPITALGKNIQYF. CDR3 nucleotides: TGTGCCAGCTCACCAATAACAGCATTGGGCAAAAACATTCAGTACTTC.

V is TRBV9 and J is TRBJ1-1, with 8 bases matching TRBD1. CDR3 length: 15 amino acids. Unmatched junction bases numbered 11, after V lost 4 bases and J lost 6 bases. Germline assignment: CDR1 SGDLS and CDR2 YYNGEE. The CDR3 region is CASSPPGGQVAEAFF. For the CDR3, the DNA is TGTGCCAGCAGCCCCCCAGGGGGCCAGGTCGCTGAAGCTTTCTTT.

The CDR3 DNA is TGTGCCACTTGGACAGCCGGGAACTATGGCTACACCTTC. Encoded protein: CATWTAGNYGYTF. The genes are TRBV10-3 and TRBJ1-2; D perhaps matches TRBD1 (6 bases). The CDR3 extends over 13 amino acids. Trimming shortened V by 10 bases and J by 2 bases, and 14 bases separated the two germline ends. Germline loops: CDR1 ENHRY, CDR2 SYGVKD.

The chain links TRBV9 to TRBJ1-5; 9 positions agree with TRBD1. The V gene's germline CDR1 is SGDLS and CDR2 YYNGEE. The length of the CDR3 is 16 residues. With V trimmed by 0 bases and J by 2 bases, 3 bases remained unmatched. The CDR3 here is CASSVGTGDGNQPQHF. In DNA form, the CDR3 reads TGTGCCAGCAGCGTAGGGACAGGGGACGGCAATCAGCCCCAGCATTTT.

This CDR3 is CASFAGVANTGELFF. In DNA form, the CDR3 reads TGTGCCAGCTTCGCCGGGGTCGCGAACACCGGGGAGCTGTTTTTT. V is TRBV5-4 and J is TRBJ2-2; perhaps TRBD2 as D (5 bases). CDR1 and CDR2 (germline): SGHNT, YYREEE (reference sequence). V was cut by 7 bases and J by 0 bases, with 13 bases left in between. The CDR3 loop spans 15 amino acids. The whole variable domain, filled in from reference TRBV5-4 and TRBJ2-2, reads ETGVTQSPTHLIKTRGQQVTLRCSSQSGHNTVSWYQQALGQGPQFIFQYYREEENGRGNFPPRFSGLQFPNYSSELNVNALELDDSALYLCASFAGVANTGELFFGEGSRLTVL.

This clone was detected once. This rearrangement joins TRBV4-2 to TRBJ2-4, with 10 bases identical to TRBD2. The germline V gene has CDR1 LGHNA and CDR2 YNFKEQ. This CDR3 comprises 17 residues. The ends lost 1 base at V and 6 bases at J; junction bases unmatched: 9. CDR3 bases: TGTGCCAGCAGCCAAGGGTTCGGTAGCGGGGGGCGAAACATTCAGTACTTC. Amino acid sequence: CASSQGFGSGGRNIQYF.

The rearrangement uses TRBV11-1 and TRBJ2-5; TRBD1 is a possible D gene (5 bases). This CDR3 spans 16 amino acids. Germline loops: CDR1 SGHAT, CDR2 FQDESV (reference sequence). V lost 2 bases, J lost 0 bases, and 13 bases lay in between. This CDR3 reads CASSLRRGIYQETQYF. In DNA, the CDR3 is TGTGCCAGCAGCTTACGTAGGGGAATATACCAAGAGACCCAGTACTTC.

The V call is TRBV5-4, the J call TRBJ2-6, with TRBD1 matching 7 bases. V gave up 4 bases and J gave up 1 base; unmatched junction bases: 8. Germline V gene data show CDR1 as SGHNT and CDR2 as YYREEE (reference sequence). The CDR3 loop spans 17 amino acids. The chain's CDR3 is CASSNRDSLSGANVLTF. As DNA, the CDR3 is TGTGCCAGCAGCAACCGGGACAGTCTATCTGGGGCCAACGTCCTGACTTTC.

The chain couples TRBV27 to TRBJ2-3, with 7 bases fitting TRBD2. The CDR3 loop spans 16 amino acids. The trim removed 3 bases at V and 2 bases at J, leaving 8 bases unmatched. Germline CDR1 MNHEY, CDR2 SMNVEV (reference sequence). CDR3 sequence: CASSFLGERDTDTQYF. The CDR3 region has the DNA TGTGCCAGCAGTTTCTTGGGGGAGCGGGACACAGATACGCAGTATTTT.

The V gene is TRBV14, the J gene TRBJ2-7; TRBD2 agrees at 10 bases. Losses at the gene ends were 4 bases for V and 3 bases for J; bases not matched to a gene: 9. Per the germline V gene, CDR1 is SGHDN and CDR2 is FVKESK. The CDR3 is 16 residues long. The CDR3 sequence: CASSRRGLADLYEQYF. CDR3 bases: TGTGCCAGCAGCCGACGTGGACTAGCGGATCTCTACGAGCAGTACTTC.

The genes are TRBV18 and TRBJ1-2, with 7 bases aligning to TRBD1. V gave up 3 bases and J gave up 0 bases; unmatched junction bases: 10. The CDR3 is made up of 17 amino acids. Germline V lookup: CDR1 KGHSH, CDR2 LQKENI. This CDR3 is CASSPDRVQGTNYGYTF. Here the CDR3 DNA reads TGTGCCAGCTCACCTGACAGGGTTCAGGGTACTAACTATGGCTACACCTTC.

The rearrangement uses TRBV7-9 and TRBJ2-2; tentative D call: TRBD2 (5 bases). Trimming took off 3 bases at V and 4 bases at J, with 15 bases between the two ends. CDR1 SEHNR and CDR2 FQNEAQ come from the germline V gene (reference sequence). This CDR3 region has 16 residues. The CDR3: CASSLSAGYGTGELFF. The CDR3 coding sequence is TGTGCCAGCAGCTTGTCCGCGGGTTATGGCACCGGGGAGCTGTTTTTT.

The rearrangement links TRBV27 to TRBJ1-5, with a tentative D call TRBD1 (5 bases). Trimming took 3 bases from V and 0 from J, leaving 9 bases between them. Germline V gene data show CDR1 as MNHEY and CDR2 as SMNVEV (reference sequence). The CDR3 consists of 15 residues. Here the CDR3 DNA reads TGTGCCAGCAGTTTTGGGCAGGGTAGCAATCAGCCCCAGCATTTT. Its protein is CASSFGQGSNQPQHF.

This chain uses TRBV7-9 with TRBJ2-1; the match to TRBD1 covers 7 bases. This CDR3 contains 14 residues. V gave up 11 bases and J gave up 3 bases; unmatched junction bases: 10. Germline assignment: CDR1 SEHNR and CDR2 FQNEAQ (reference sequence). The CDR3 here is CAGDHTGDYNEQFF. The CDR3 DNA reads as TGTGCCGGGGACCACACAGGGGACTACAATGAGCAGTTCTTC.